One and the same sample provided the 31 T cell receptor beta chains below, sequenced in a study of cytomegalovirus exposure and HLA in healthy donors. Method: immunoSEQ multiplex PCR; TCRdb's copy keeps in-frame clones and lacks some. Of about 140,000 clones in the sample, 70% to 85% were seen once. Sequenced input: PBMCs. These receptor sequences come from a man aged 30 to 45 in good health and CMV-seropositive.

This clone was picked up a small number of times. The chain is built from TRBV19 and TRBJ1-1; 8 bases are a match to TRBD1. After removal of 3 bases from V and 1 base from J, the junction contained 4 bases not matched to a gene. The CDR3 length is 15 residues. Germline CDR1 is LNHDA and CDR2 is SQIVND (reference sequence). Written as DNA, the CDR3 is TGTGCCAGTAGTATCCAGGGGGCGGCGAACACTGAAGCTTTCTTT. Translated, it gives CASSIQGAANTEAFF. Based on the CDR3 plus reference TRBV19 and TRBJ1-1, the full variable domain is DGGITQSPKYLFRKEGQNVTLSCEQNLNHDAMYWYRQDPGQGLRLIYYSQIVNDFQKGDIAEGYSVSREKKESFPLTVTSAQKNPTAFYLCASSIQGAANTEAFFGQGTRLTVV.

V is TRBV18 and J is TRBJ1-5, with D possibly TRBD1 on 6 matching bases. Trimming took 5 bases from V and 7 from J, leaving 18 bases between them. Germline CDR1 KGHSH, CDR2 LQKENI. The CDR3 runs to 15 residues. CDR3 nucleotide sequence: TGTGCCAGCTCAGAAAAGGGAGGGGGGATGCAGCCCCAGCATTTT. It codes for CASSEKGGGMQPQHF. The full variable domain, completed using reference TRBV18 and TRBJ1-5, is NAGVMQNPRHLVRRRGQEARLRCSPMKGHSHVYWYRQLPEEGLKFMVYLQKENIIDESGMPKERFSAEFPKEGPSILRIQQVVRGDSAAYFCASSEKGGGMQPQHFGDGTRLSIL.

The CDR3 is CASSPLWGPGSYEQYF. The DNA of the CDR3 is TGTGCCAGCAGCCCATTATGGGGGCCTGGGTCCTACGAGCAGTACTTC. The chain combines TRBV5-6 with TRBJ2-7, with a possible D match to TRBD1 (6 bases). Trimming took 4 bases from V and 1 from J, leaving 18 bases between them. Germline V gene lookup returns CDR1 SGHDT and CDR2 YYEEEE. The CDR3 runs to 16 residues.

The chain employs TRBV18 and TRBJ2-1; D ambiguous. V was cut by 6 bases and J by 5 bases, with 11 bases left in between. Looked up from germline, CDR1 is KGHSH and CDR2 is LQKENI. The length of the CDR3 is 13 residues. This CDR3 reads CASSRDSHNEQFF. The DNA of the CDR3 is TGTGCCAGCTCGCGAGATTCCCACAATGAGCAGTTCTTC.

CDR3: CASSTQGSNEQFF. In DNA form, the CDR3 reads TGCGCCAGCAGTACCCAAGGGAGTAATGAGCAGTTCTTC. The rearrangement links TRBV5-1 to TRBJ2-1; tentatively, D is TRBD2 (5 bases). Trimming removed 5 bases from V and 7 bases from J, with 13 bases in between. Germline loops: CDR1 SGHRS, CDR2 YFSETQ. This CDR3 has 13 residues.

This clone was counted a single time. The V call is TRBV5-6, the J call TRBJ2-1, with a possible D match to TRBD1 (5 bases). The CDR3 loop spans 15 amino acids. The germline V and J ends were trimmed by 3 bases and 4 bases, with 14 bases remaining between them. The germline CDR1 and CDR2 sequences are SGHDT and YYEEEE. CDR3 bases: TGTGCCAGCAGCTCCCAGGGATTACGTTACAATGAGCAGTTCTTC. It codes for CASSSQGLRYNEQFF.

This CDR3 is CAWSARRGGRTDTQYF. In DNA form, the CDR3 reads TGTGCCTGGAGTGCTCGGAGGGGGGGACGCACAGATACGCAGTATTTT. The gene calls are TRBV30 and TRBJ2-3, with D tentatively TRBD2 (7 bases). CDR1 is GTSNPN and CDR2 is SVGIG in the germline V gene (reference sequence). Trimming took off 1 base at V and 1 base at J, with 15 bases between the two ends. This CDR3 spans 16 amino acids.

The V gene is TRBV10-3, the J gene TRBJ2-7; 7 nucleotides line up with TRBD2. Germline V gives CDR1 ENHRY, CDR2 SYGVKD. CDR3 length: 15 residues. Trimming cost V 0 bases and J 2 bases; bases outside gene matches: 4. Here the CDR3 DNA reads TGTGCCATCAGTGAGTCCGGTCGGGAGGCCTACGAGCAGTACTTC. Translated: CAISESGREAYEQYF.

CDR3 DNA sequence: TGCGCCAGCAGTCAATCTCCAGGGGGCTTGTACGAGCAGTACTTC. Amino acids: CASSQSPGGLYEQYF. The chain recombines TRBV23-1 with TRBJ2-7, with TRBD1 matching 8 bases. TRBV23-1 is an open reading frame whose function is uncertain. With 0 bases clipped from V and 4 bases from J, the junction kept 5 bases outside the gene matches. This CDR3 is 15 amino acids long.

The gene calls are TRBV19 and TRBJ2-1, with 8 bases fitting TRBD1. Germline V gene sequence: CDR1 LNHDA, CDR2 SQIVND (reference sequence). V trimming: 5 bases; J trimming: 8 bases; junction bases outside the gene matches: 8. The CDR3 sequence is 14 residues long. The CDR3 region is CASSGLQGVHEQFF. Written as DNA, the CDR3 is TGTGCCAGTAGTGGATTACAGGGGGTCCATGAGCAGTTCTTC.

CDR3 in amino acids: CASKSRGQDRVVYEQYF. DNA of the CDR3: TGTGCCAGCAAAAGCAGAGGCCAGGACAGGGTGGTCTACGAGCAGTACTTC. The J gene is TRBJ2-7, the V gene TRBV2, with 8 bases matching TRBD1. Germline-derived CDR1 and CDR2 are SNHLY and FYNNEI. The CDR3 has 17 residues. V was clipped by 7 bases and J by 3 bases; unmatched bases: 17.

CDR3 sequence reads: CASSLDGGDYGYTF. The CDR3, as DNA: TGTGCCAGCAGCTTAGATGGGGGGGACTATGGCTACACCTTC. The gene calls are TRBV11-2 and TRBJ1-2; TRBD1 might be the D (5 bases). The germline gives CDR1 SGHAT, CDR2 FQNNGV. Trimming removed 0 bases from V and 3 bases from J, with 8 bases in between. This CDR3 comprises 14 residues.

The V and J genes are TRBV18 and TRBJ1-1, with 7 bases that match TRBD1. The CDR3 has 14 amino acids. In germline, CDR1 is KGHSH, CDR2 LQKENI. V shed 4 bases and J 3 bases; nucleotides not matched to a gene: 5. Here the CDR3 DNA reads TGTGCCAGCTCACGGATGCAGGGGGACACTGAAGCTTTCTTT. It codes for CASSRMQGDTEAFF.

The V and J genes are TRBV12-2 and TRBJ2-1; the table's D gene call, TRBD2, was not cross checked with the DNA. TRBV12-2 is a listed pseudogene. The CDR3 contains 16 residues. CDR3 coding DNA: TGTGCAAGTCGCCCCCCCCAGCGGGGGGGGTACAATGAGCAGTTCTTC. Protein: CASRPPQRGGYNEQFF.

This chain uses TRBV25-1 with TRBJ2-5; 9 nucleotides line up with TRBD1. J lost 5 bases, V lost 1 base, and 5 bases had no gene match. Germline V gene lookup returns CDR1 MGHDK and CDR2 SYGVNS. This CDR3 has 15 residues. The CDR3 is CASSESTGGAETQYF. CDR3 bases: TGTGCCAGCAGTGAATCGACAGGGGGGGCGGAGACCCAGTACTTC.

Note on this clone: Other DNA sequences from this sample encode an identical CDR3 as well. The chain links TRBV7-2 to TRBJ2-7, with 15 bases aligning to TRBD2. Trimming cost V 5 bases and J 7 bases; bases outside gene matches: 3. Looked up from germline, CDR1 is SGHTA and CDR2 is FQGNSA. This CDR3 spans 14 amino acids. For the CDR3, the DNA is TGTGCCAGCAGCCTAGGACTAGCGGGAGGGGAGCAGTACTTC. Translating it yields CASSLGLAGGEQYF.

The V gene is TRBV18, the J gene TRBJ2-3, with a tentative D call TRBD2 (6 bases). The CDR3 consists of 15 residues. V was shortened by 5 bases and J by 3 bases, with 15 bases between the two germline ends. In germline, CDR1 is KGHSH, CDR2 LQKENI. This CDR3 is CASSLRLVETDTQYF. In DNA form, the CDR3 reads TGTGCCAGCTCATTAAGACTAGTAGAAACAGATACGCAGTATTTT.

The chain couples TRBV5-6 to TRBJ2-5; D is possibly TRBD2 (5 bases). CDR3 size: 14 residues. Germline-derived CDR1 and CDR2 are SGHDT and YYEEEE. The V and J ends lost 2 bases and 7 bases respectively, with 15 bases between them. CDR3 loop: CASSFRGSRGTQYF. Here the CDR3 DNA reads TGTGCCAGCAGCTTCCGGGGATCCCGTGGGACCCAGTACTTC. The entire variable domain, with the rest obtained from reference TRBV5-6 and TRBJ2-5, is as follows: DAGVTQSPTHLIKTRGQQVTLRCSPKSGHDTVSWYQQALGQGPQFIFQYYEEEERQRGNFPDRFSGHQFPNYSSELNVNALLLGDSALYLCASSFRGSRGTQYFGPGTRLLVL.

The rearrangement joins TRBV9 to TRBJ2-3; 8 bases are a match to TRBD1. Germline V gene lookup returns CDR1 SGDLS and CDR2 YYNGEE. J lost 0 bases, V lost 2 bases, and 5 bases had no gene match. The CDR3 loop spans 16 amino acids. The DNA for the CDR3 is TGTGCCAGCAGCGTCGGACAGGGAACTAGCACAGATACGCAGTATTTT. Its protein is CASSVGQGTSTDTQYF.

This clone was counted only a few times. The same CDR3 can be traced to other DNA sequences in this sample. The chain joins TRBV7-2 to TRBJ1-2; no firm D call. This CDR3 is 14 amino acids long. CDR1 is SGHTA, CDR2 FQGNSA, per germline. V lost 1 base and J lost 4, with 10 bases in between. CDR3 protein: CASSLGGGGYGYTF. CDR3 in DNA: TGTGCCAGCAGCTTAGGGGGAGGAGGCTATGGCTACACCTTC. Complete variable domain (other parts from reference TRBV7-2 and TRBJ1-2): GAGVSQSPSNKVTEKGKDVELRCDPISGHTALYWYRQSLGQGLEFLIYFQGNSAPDKSGLPSDRFSAERTGGSVSTLTIQRTQQEDSAVYLCASSLGGGGYGYTFGSGTRLTVV.

This chain connects TRBV5-4 to TRBJ1-1; 10 positions agree with TRBD1. The CDR3 has 15 amino acids. The germline V gene encodes CDR1 SGHNT and CDR2 YYREEE (reference sequence). V shed 4 bases, J shed 1 base, and the junction held 4 bases outside the gene matches. The CDR3 nucleotides are TGTGCCAGCAGCGCCGACAGGGGGCCGAACACTGAAGCTTTCTTT. This gives the protein CASSADRGPNTEAFF.

The rearrangement joins TRBV6-6 to TRBJ1-2, with D perhaps TRBD1 (6 bases). The CDR3 sequence is 15 residues long. V was trimmed by 0 bases and J by 5 bases, leaving 13 bases between them. In germline, CDR1 is MNHNY, CDR2 SVGAGI (reference sequence). The CDR3 is CASSYSEQGSYGYTF. The CDR3, as DNA: TGTGCCAGCAGTTACTCCGAACAGGGATCGTATGGCTACACCTTC.

The genes are TRBV7-2 and TRBJ2-7; 12 bases are shared with TRBD2. The J segment lost 7 bases and the V segment lost 3 bases, leaving 7 bases of the junction unmatched. This CDR3 contains 15 residues. Per the germline V gene, CDR1 is SGHTA and CDR2 is FQGNSA. The CDR3 nucleotides read TGTGCCAGCAGCTTCGGACTAGCGGGGACCCGGGAGCAGTACTTC. As protein: CASSFGLAGTREQYF. The full variable domain, with the rest looked up from reference TRBV7-2 and TRBJ2-7, is GAGVSQSPSNKVTEKGKDVELRCDPISGHTALYWYRQSLGQGLEFLIYFQGNSAPDKSGLPSDRFSAERTGGSVSTLTIQRTQQEDSAVYLCASSFGLAGTREQYFGPGTRLTVT.

J is TRBJ2-2 and V is TRBV30; 7 bases are shared with TRBD2. In germline, CDR1 is GTSNPN, CDR2 SVGIG (reference sequence). The CDR3 consists of 13 residues. The trim removed 7 bases at V and 7 bases at J, leaving 9 bases unmatched. The CDR3 here is CAFPTSRSGELFF. The CDR3 DNA follows: TGTGCCTTCCCGACTAGCCGTAGCGGGGAGCTGTTTTTT.

This chain links TRBV30 with TRBJ2-7, with D unclear. This CDR3 is 11 amino acids long. V lost 1 base, J lost 3 bases, and 4 bases lay in between. Per the germline V gene, CDR1 is GTSNPN and CDR2 is SVGIG (reference sequence). The CDR3 loop reads CAWSALYEQYF. For the CDR3, the DNA is TGTGCCTGGAGTGCCCTCTACGAGCAGTACTTC.

The chain employs TRBV14 and TRBJ1-2, with D uncertain. The CDR3 is 15 residues long. Germline V gives CDR1 SGHDN, CDR2 FVKESK. The V end was cut by 4 bases, the J end by 2 bases, with 14 bases between. The CDR3 protein is CASSPHPTGNYGYTF. The CDR3 region has the DNA TGTGCCAGCAGCCCCCATCCGACGGGAAACTATGGCTACACCTTC. Complete variable domain (other parts from reference TRBV14 and TRBJ1-2): EAGVTQFPSHSVIEKGQTVTLRCDPISGHDNLYWYRRVMGKEIKFLLHFVKESKQDESGMPNNRFLAERTGGTYSTLKVQPAELEDSGVYFCASSPHPTGNYGYTFGSGTRLTVV.

This sequence joins TRBV4-1 and TRBJ2-7; a weak D match, TRBD2 (6 bases). From germline, CDR1 is MGHRA and CDR2 YSYEKL. Trimming pared 0 bases from V and 0 bases from J, leaving 9 bases between. CDR3 length: 15 residues. The CDR3 region has the DNA TGCGCCAGCAGCCAAGAGCGGGGAAGCTCCTACGAGCAGTACTTC. Translated: CASSQERGSSYEQYF.

The chain carries TRBV5-1 and TRBJ1-4; 9 nucleotides align to TRBD1. The junction had 3 bases not matched to a gene; V was cut back by 4 bases and J by 11 bases. The CDR3 spans 12 residues. Germline V gene sequence: CDR1 SGHRS, CDR2 YFSETQ. CDR3 nucleotide sequence: TGCGCCAGCAGCCGGGACAGGGAGAAACTGTTTTTT. Protein sequence: CASSRDREKLFF.

The chain uses TRBV30 and TRBJ2-7; D ambiguous. In germline, CDR1 is GTSNPN, CDR2 SVGIG (reference sequence). V was trimmed by 1 base and J by 6 bases, leaving 13 bases between them. The CDR3 is 13 residues long. The CDR3 DNA sequence: TGTGCCTGGAGTGACTATAGCCCCCTCGAGCAGTACTTC. This sequence encodes CAWSDYSPLEQYF.

The rearrangement uses TRBV6-5 and TRBJ2-7, with 9 bases aligning to TRBD1. The CDR3 is 15 amino acids. J lost 2 bases, V lost 0 bases, and 2 bases had no gene match. Germline values: CDR1 MNHEY, CDR2 SVGAGI. CDR3 loop: CASSYSGTGTYEQYF. CDR3 in DNA: TGTGCCAGCAGTTACTCTGGGACAGGGACCTACGAGCAGTACTTC.

The chain combines TRBV30 with TRBJ2-7; D is unclear. CDR1 is GTSNPN and CDR2 is SVGIG in the germline V gene (reference sequence). Trimming took 7 bases from V and 2 from J, leaving 15 bases between them. This CDR3 is built from 13 residues. For the CDR3, the DNA is TGTGCCTCCTATCTTCTAAGCGCCTACGAGCAGTACTTC. Amino acids: CASYLLSAYEQYF.